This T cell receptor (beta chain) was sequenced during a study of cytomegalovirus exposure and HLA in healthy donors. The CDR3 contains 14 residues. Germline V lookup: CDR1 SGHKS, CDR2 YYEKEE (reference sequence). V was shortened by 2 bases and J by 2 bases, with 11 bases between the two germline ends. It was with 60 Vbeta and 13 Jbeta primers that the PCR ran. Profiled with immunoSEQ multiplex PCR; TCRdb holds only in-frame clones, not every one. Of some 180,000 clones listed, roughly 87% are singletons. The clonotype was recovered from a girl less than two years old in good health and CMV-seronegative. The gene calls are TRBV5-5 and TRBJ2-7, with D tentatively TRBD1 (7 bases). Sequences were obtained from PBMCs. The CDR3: CASSFQGGPYEQYF. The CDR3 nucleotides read TGTGCCAGCAGCTTCCAGGGGGGTCCCTACGAGCAGTACTTC.